This T cell receptor (beta chain) was profiled in a study of T cells in Graves' hyperthyroidism and ophthalmopathy. Ten or more counts support this clonotype. Its antigen is still unknown. Exclusion of patients followed from uncontrolled infection, other autoimmune disease, pregnancy or lactation. The CDR3 has 15 residues. V was pared by 5 bases and J by 4 bases, with 15 bases between. Amplification yielded TCR beta CDR3 regions, with RNA transcripts as the source. RT-PCR in the first round (using the HTBI primer set) targeted the TCR CDR3. In TCRdb, the multiplex PCR reads were re-called with MiXCR into one record per CDR3 protein. The table lists about 210,000 distinct CDR3 sequences, under 20% of them singletons. Study-wide points: In blood, most of the thyroid clonotypes expanded above 0.001 were also present. Ophthalmopathy was model-predicted a median about 7.1 months pre-onset.

The sequence derives from a man aged 45 to 65 with Graves' hyperthyroidism. The V and J genes are TRBV12-3 or TRBV12-4 and TRBJ1-5; weak D call: TRBD1 (6 bases). Sample: blood. The CDR3 DNA follows: TGTGCCAGCAGTCCCGGGACACCTGGGAATCAGCCCCAGCATTTT. Translation gives CASSPGTPGNQPQHF.